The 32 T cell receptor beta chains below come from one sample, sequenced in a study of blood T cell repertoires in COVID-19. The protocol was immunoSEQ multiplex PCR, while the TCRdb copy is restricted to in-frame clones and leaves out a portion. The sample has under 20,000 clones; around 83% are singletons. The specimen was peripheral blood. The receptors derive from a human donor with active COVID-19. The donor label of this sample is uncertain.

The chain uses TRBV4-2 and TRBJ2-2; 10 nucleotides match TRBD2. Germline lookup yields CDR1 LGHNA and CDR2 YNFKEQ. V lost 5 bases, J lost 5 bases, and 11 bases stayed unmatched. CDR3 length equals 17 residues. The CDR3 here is CASSSHLAGAGTGELFF. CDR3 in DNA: TGTGCCAGCAGCAGCCATCTAGCGGGAGCTGGGACCGGGGAGCTGTTTTTT.

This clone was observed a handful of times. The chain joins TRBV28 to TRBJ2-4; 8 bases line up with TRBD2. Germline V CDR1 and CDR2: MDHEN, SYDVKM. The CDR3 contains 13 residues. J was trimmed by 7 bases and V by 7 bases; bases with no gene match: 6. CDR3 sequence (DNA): TGTGCCAGCACAACAGCGGGAGTGAACATTCAGTACTTC. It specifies CASTTAGVNIQYF.

CDR3 in amino acids: CASSLELAGGLSYNEQFF. In DNA form, the CDR3 reads TGTGCCAGCAGCTTGGAACTAGCGGGAGGGCTCTCCTACAATGAGCAGTTCTTC. This sequence joins TRBV5-4 and TRBJ2-1; 13 bases match TRBD2. J gave up 0 bases and V 0 bases, and 3 bases lay outside the gene matches. The CDR3 has 18 amino acids. Germline CDR1 and CDR2: SGHNT and YYREEE (reference sequence).

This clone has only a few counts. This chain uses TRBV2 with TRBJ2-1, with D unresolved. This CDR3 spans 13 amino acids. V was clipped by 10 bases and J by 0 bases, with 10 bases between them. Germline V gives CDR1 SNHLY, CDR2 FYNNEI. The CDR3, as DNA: TGTGCCACCGCAGGATTCTCCTACAATGAGCAGTTCTTC. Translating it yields CATAGFSYNEQFF.

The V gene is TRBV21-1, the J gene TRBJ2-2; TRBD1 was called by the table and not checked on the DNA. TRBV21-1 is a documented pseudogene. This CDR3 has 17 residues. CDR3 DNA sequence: TGTGCCAGCAGCAAAGAATGTGCCAGGGGAGACACCGGGGAGCTGTTTTTT. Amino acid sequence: CASSKECARGDTGELFF.

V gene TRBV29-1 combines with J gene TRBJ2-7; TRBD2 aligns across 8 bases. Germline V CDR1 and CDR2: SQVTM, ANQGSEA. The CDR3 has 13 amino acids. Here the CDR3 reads CTDGGEVTYEQYF. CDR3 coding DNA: TGCACCGACGGGGGGGAGGTAACCTACGAGCAGTACTTC.

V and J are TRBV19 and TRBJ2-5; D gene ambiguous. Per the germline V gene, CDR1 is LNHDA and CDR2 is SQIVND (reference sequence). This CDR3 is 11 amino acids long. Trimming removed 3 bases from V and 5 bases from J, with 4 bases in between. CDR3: CASSMEETQYF. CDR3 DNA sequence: TGTGCCAGTAGTATGGAGGAGACCCAGTACTTC.

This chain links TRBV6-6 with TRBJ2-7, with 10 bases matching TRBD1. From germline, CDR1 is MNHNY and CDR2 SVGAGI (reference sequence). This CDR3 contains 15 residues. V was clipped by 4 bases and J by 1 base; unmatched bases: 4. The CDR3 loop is CASSLTGGPSYEQYF. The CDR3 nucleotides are TGTGCCAGCAGTTTGACAGGGGGCCCTTCCTACGAGCAGTACTTC.

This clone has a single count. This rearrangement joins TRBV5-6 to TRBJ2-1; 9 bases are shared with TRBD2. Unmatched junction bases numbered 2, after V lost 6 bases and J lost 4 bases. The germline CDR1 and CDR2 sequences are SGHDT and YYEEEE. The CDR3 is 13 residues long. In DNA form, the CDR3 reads TGTGCCAGCATCCTAGCGGGATACAATGAGCAGTTCTTC. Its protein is CASILAGYNEQFF.

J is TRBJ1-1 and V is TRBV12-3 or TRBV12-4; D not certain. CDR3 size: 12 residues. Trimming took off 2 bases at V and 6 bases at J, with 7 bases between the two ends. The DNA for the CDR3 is TGTGCCAGCAGTTTATCAGGCTCTGAAGCTTTCTTT. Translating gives CASSLSGSEAFF.

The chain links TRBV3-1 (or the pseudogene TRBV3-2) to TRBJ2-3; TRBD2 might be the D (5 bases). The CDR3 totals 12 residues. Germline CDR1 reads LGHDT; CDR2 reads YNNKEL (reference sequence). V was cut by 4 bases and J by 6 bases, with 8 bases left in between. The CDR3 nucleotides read TGTGCCAGCAGCCTAAGAGGGGATACGCAGTATTTT. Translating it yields CASSLRGDTQYF.

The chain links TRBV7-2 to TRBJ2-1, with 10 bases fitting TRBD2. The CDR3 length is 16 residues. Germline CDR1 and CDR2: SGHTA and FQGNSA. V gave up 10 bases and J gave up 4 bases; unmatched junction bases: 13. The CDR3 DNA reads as TGTGCCACCAAAGCCCTTCCAGCGGGGGGGTACAATGAGCAGTTCTTC. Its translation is CATKALPAGGYNEQFF. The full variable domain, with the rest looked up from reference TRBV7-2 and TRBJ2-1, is GAGVSQSPSNKVTEKGKDVELRCDPISGHTALYWYRQSLGQGLEFLIYFQGNSAPDKSGLPSDRFSAERTGGSVSTLTIQRTQQEDSAVYLCATKALPAGGYNEQFFGPGTRLTVL.

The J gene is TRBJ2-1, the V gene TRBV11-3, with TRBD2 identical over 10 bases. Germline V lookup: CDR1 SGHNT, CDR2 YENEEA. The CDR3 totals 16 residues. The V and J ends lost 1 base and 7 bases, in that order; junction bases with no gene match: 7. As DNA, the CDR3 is TGTGCCAGCAGCTTAGTCCAGCGGGAGGGGAGGAATGAGCAGTTCTTC. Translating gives CASSLVQREGRNEQFF.

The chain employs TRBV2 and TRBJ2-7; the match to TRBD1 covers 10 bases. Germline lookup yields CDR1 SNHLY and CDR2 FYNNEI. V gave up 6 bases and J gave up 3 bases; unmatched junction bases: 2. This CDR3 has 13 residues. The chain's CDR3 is CASSGTGDYEQYF. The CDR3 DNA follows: TGTGCCAGCAGCGGGACAGGGGACTACGAGCAGTACTTC.

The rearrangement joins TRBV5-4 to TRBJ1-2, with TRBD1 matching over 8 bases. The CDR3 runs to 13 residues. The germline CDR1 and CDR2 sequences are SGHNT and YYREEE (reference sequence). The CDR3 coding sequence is TGTGGGAGCAGCACAAGACAGGGGACTGGCTACACCTTC. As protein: CGSSTRQGTGYTF.

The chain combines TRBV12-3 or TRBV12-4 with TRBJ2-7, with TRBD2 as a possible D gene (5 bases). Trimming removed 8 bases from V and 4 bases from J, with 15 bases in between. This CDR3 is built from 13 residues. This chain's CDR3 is CASGASGPYEQYF. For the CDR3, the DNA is TGTGCCAGCGGCGCCAGCGGCCCTTACGAGCAGTACTTC.

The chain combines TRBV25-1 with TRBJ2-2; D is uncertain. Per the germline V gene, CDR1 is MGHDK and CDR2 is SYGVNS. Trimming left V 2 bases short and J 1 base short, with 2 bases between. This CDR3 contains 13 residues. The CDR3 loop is CASSEQNTGELFF. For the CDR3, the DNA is TGTGCCAGCAGTGAACAGAACACCGGGGAGCTGTTTTTT.

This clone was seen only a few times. CDR3 sequence (DNA): TGTGCCAGCAGCCCGCTTGACAGGGTGGACACCGGGGAGCTGTTTTTT. Its protein is CASSPLDRVDTGELFF. The rearrangement joins TRBV7-3 to TRBJ2-2; 7 nucleotides align to TRBD1. This CDR3 contains 16 residues. The germline gives CDR1 SGHTA, CDR2 FQGTGA. V was clipped by 5 bases and J by 3 bases; unmatched bases: 9.

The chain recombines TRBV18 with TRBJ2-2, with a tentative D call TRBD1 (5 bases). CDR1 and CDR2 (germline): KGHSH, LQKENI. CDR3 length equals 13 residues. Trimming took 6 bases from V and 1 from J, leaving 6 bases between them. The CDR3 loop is CASSGQNTGELFF. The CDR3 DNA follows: TGTGCCAGCTCCGGACAGAACACCGGGGAGCTGTTTTTT.

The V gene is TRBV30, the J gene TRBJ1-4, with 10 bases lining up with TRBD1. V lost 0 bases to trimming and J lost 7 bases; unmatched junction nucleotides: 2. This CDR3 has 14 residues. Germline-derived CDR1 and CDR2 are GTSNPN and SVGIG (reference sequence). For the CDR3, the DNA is TGTGCCTGGAGTGTGGGACAGGGGAGTGAAAAACTGTTTTTT. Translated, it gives CAWSVGQGSEKLFF.

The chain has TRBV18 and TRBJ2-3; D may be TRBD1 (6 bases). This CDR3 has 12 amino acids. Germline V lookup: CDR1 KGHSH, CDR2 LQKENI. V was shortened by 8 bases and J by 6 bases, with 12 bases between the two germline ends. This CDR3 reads CASAARGDTQYF. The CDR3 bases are TGTGCCAGCGCAGCGAGGGGGGATACGCAGTATTTT.

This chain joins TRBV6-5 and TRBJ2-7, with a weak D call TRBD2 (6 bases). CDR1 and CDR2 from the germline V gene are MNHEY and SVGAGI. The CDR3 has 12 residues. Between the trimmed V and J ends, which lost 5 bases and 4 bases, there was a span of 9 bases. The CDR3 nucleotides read TGTGCCAGCAGTAAGACTAGTTACGAGCAGTACTTC. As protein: CASSKTSYEQYF.

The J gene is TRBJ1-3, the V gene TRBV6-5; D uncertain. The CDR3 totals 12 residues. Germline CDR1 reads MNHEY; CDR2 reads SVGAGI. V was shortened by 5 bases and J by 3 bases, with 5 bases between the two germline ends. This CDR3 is CASSQIGNTIYF. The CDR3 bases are TGTGCCAGCAGTCAGATTGGAAACACCATATATTTT.

The CDR3 sequence is CATSRVRAGGPADTQYF. CDR3 DNA sequence: TGTGCCACCAGCAGAGTGAGAGCGGGAGGCCCCGCAGATACGCAGTATTTT. The chain recombines TRBV15 with TRBJ2-3; 9 bases line up with TRBD2. Germline V CDR1 and CDR2: LNHNV, YYDKDF (reference sequence). The V gene end was trimmed by 1 base and the J gene end by 4 bases; junction bases not matched to a gene: 9. This CDR3 contains 17 residues.

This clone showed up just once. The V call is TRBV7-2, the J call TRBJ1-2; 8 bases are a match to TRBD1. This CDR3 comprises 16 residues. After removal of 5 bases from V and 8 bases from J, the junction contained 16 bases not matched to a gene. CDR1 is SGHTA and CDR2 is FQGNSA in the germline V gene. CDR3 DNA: TGTGCCAGCAGCATCGGGGGACAGGATACCTGGAAAGGCTACACCTTC. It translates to CASSIGGQDTWKGYTF.

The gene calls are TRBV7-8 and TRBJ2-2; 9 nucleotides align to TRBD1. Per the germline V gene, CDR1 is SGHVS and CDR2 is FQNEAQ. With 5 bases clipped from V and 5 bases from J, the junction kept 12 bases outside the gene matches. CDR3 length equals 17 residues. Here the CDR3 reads CASSPSTGGAFTGELFF. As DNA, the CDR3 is TGTGCCAGCAGCCCGTCTACAGGGGGCGCTTTTACCGGGGAGCTGTTTTTT.

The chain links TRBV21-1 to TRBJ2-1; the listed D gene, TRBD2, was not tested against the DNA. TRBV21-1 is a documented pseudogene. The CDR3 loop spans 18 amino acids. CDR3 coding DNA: TGTGCCAGCAGCAAACCCAGGACTAGCGGGGGGACATACAATGAGCAGTTCTTC. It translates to CASSKPRTSGGTYNEQFF.

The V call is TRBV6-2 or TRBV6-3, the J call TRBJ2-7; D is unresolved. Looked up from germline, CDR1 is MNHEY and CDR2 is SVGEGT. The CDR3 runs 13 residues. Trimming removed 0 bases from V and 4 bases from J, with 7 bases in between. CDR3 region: CASSYSLRYEQYF. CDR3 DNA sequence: TGTGCCAGCAGTTACTCGCTCCGGTACGAGCAGTACTTC.

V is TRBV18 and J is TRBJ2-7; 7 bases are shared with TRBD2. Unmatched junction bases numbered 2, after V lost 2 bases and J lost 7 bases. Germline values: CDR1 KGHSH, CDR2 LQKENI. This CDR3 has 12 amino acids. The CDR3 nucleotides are TGTGCCAGCTCACCATACGGGGGGGAGCAGTACTTC. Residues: CASSPYGGEQYF.

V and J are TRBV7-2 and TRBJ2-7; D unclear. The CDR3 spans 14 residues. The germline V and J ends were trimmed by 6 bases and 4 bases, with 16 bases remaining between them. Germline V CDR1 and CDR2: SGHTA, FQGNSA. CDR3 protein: CASSIAPSVYEQYF. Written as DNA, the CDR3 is TGTGCCAGCAGTATAGCTCCTTCGGTTTACGAGCAGTACTTC. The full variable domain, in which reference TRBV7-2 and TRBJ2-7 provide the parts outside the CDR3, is GAGVSQSPSNKVTEKGKDVELRCDPISGHTALYWYRQSLGQGLEFLIYFQGNSAPDKSGLPSDRFSAERTGGSVSTLTIQRTQQEDSAVYLCASSIAPSVYEQYFGPGTRLTVT.

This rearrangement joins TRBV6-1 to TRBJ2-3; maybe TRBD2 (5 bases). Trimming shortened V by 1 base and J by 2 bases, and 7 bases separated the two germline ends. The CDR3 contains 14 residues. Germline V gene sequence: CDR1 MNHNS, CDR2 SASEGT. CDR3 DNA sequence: TGTGCCAGCAGTGAAGGAGGGTTCACAGATACGCAGTATTTT. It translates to CASSEGGFTDTQYF.

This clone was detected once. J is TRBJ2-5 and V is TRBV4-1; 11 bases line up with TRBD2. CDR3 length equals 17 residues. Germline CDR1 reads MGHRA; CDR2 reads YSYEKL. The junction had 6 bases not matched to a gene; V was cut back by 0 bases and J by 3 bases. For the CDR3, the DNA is TGCGCCAGCAGCCAAGAGGGGATAGCGGGGGGGAAAGAGACCCAGTACTTC. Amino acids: CASSQEGIAGGKETQYF.